This T cell receptor beta chain was documented in a study of shared clonotypes between healthy human individuals. Germline CDR1 reads MRHNA; CDR2 reads SNTAGT. The germline V and J ends were trimmed by 6 bases and 3 bases, with 15 bases remaining between them. CDR3 length: 14 amino acids. Whole-study findings and limits: Clonotype sharing across several donors was observed for 4.5% to 6.5% of naive CD4 clonotypes.

Generated by immunoSEQ multiplex PCR, the TCRdb table keeps only in-frame clones and is missing some. The table shows some 2.4 million clones, with roughly 93% occurring only once. About this clone itself: Antigen specificity is unknown.

V usage is TRBV6-4 and J usage is TRBJ2-7; D gene unclear. The specimen was naive CD4+ T cells from PBMCs. Stated subset: CD45RA+ positively selected. This sequence was found in a young man in good health. Some clones in this sample may be carry-over from other donors' samples. In DNA form, the CDR3 reads TGTGCCAGCAGCCCTGGGTCTAGAGGCTACGAGCAGTACTTC. This encodes CASSPGSRGYEQYF.